These 7 T cell receptor beta chains were all obtained from the same sample, sequenced in a study of cytomegalovirus exposure and HLA in healthy donors. Sequencing was performed with immunoSEQ multiplex PCR; in TCRdb, only in-frame clones are kept and a portion is missing. Here the sample spans tens of thousands of clones, 85% being singletons. Sequenced: PBMCs. Source of these receptors: a man aged 25 to 40 in good health and CMV-seronegative.

The chain has TRBV6-1 and TRBJ2-3, with a tentative D call TRBD1 (5 bases). The CDR3 length is 16 residues. CDR1 MNHNS and CDR2 SASEGT come from the germline V gene. The germline V and J ends were trimmed by 2 bases and 3 bases, with 15 bases remaining between them. CDR3 sequence reads: CASSELSGRVTDTQYF. The CDR3 DNA reads TGTGCCAGCAGTGAATTGTCGGGCAGGGTTACAGATACGCAGTATTTT.

V is TRBV18 and J is TRBJ2-2, with D perhaps matching TRBD1 (5 bases). Germline values: CDR1 KGHSH, CDR2 LQKENI. Trimming cost V 3 bases and J 0 bases, with 11 bases left between them. This CDR3 is 16 amino acids long. The CDR3 sequence is CASSPVDTPNTGELFF. The CDR3 DNA reads TGTGCCAGCTCACCCGTGGACACCCCGAACACCGGGGAGCTGTTTTTT.

There are a few counts of this clone. DNA of the CDR3: TGTGCCAGCAGTGACAGGGGGCTTGAGCAGTACGTC. The encoded protein is CASSDRGLEQYV. The V gene is TRBV6-6, the J gene TRBJ2-7, with 10 positions matching TRBD1. The germline V gene encodes CDR1 MNHNY and CDR2 SVGAGI (reference sequence). V shed 5 bases, J shed 7 bases, and the junction held 2 bases outside the gene matches. CDR3 size: 12 residues.

This clone was seen only once. CDR3 residues: CARSCGWSNQPQHF. In nucleotides, the CDR3 is TGTGCCAGAAGCTGCGGATGGAGCAATCAGCCCCAGCATTTT. This chain joins TRBV5-3 and TRBJ1-5, with D unclear. Being an ORF, TRBV5-3 has a function that is uncertain. The CDR3 sequence is 14 residues long. V shed 3 bases and J shed 1 base, with 8 bases lying between them.

The rearrangement joins TRBV28 to TRBJ1-5, with D possibly being TRBD1 (5 bases). The germline gives CDR1 MDHEN, CDR2 SYDVKM. Trimming took off 3 bases at V and 0 bases at J, with 15 bases between the two ends. There are 17 residues in the CDR3. The CDR3 is CASSFRAFRYSNQPQHF. Written as DNA, the CDR3 is TGTGCCAGCAGTTTCAGGGCCTTCCGATATAGCAATCAGCCCCAGCATTTT.

The V and J genes are TRBV13 and TRBJ1-1; D may be TRBD1 (6 bases). CDR1 is PRHDT, CDR2 FYEKMQ, per germline (reference sequence). There are 14 residues in the CDR3. Between the trimmed V and J ends, which lost 5 bases and 11 bases, there was a span of 21 bases. Here the CDR3 reads CASSPPGGATRAFF. The CDR3 DNA reads TGTGCCAGCAGCCCCCCCGGGGGGGCAACTCGTGCTTTCTTT.

The chain couples TRBV6-1 to TRBJ2-2, with D perhaps matching TRBD2 (5 bases). Looked up from germline, CDR1 is MNHNS and CDR2 is SASEGT. Trimming took off 8 bases at V and 6 bases at J, with 16 bases between the two ends. The CDR3 is 14 amino acids. CDR3 region: CASSELVGPGELFF. As DNA, the CDR3 is TGTGCCAGCTCGGAACTAGTCGGACCCGGGGAGCTGTTTTTT.